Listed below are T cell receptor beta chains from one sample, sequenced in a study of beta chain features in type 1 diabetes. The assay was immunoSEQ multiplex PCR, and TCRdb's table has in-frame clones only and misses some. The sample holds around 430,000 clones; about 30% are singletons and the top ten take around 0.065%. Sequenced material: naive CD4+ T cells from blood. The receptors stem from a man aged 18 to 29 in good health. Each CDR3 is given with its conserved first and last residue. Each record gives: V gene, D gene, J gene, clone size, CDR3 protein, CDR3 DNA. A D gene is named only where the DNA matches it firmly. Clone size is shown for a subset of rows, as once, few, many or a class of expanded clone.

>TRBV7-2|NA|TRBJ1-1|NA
CASSSRRNMNTEAFF
TGTGCCAGCAGCTCCCGACGGAACATGAACACTGAAGCTTTCTTT
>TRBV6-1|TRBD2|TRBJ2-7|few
CASSGTSGSSRVEYF
TGTGCCAGCAGTGGGACTAGCGGGAGTTCAAGGGTGGAGTACTTC
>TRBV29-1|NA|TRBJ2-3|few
CSVETGLGTTDTQYF
TGCAGCGTGGAAACAGGGTTGGGGACCACAGATACGCAGTATTTT
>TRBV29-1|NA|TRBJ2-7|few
CSVARDRSYEQYF
TGCAGCGTTGCCCGGGACCGGAGCTACGAGCAGTACTTC
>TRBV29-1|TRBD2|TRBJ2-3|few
CSVETSGASTDTQYF
TGCAGCGTTGAAACTAGCGGAGCTAGCACAGATACGCAGTATTTT
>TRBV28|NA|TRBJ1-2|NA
CASSTPGSFKGYTF
TGTGCCAGCAGTACCCCTGGCAGTTTCAAGGGCTACACCTTC
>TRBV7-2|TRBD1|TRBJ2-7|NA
CASSSDRAEQYF
TGTGCCAGCAGCTCGGACAGGGCCGAGCAGTACTTC
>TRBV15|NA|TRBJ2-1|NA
CATALGAIYNEQFF
TGTGCCACCGCCTTAGGGGCGATCTACAATGAGCAGTTCTTC
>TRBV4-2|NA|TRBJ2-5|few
CASSQDVYQETQYF
TGTGCCAGCAGCCAAGATGTATACCAAGAGACCCAGTACTTC
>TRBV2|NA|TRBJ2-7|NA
CASSEWGYEQYF
TGTGCCAGCAGTGAGTGGGGGTACGAGCAGTACTTC
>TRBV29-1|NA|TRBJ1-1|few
CSVDGPLNTEAFF
TGCAGCGTTGACGGACCTCTGAACACTGAAGCTTTCTTT
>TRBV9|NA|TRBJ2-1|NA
CASSHGGSSYNEQFF
TGTGCCAGCAGCCACGGGGGTAGCTCCTACAATGAGCAGTTCTTC
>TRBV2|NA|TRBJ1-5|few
CASSDGYQPQHF
TGTGCCAGCAGTGACGGTTATCAGCCCCAGCATTTT
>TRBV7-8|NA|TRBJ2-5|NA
CDSSLLGKETQYF
TGTGACAGCAGCTTACTGGGGAAAGAGACCCAGTACTTC
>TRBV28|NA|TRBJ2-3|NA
CASSRTLAQTADTQYF
TGTGCCAGCAGTCGCACCCTAGCCCAGACCGCAGATACGCAGTATTTT
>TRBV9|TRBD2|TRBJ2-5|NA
CASSVELAGEGETQYF
TGTGCCAGCAGCGTAGAACTAGCGGGAGAGGGTGAGACCCAGTACTTC
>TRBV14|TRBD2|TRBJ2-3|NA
CASSPPGGTQYF
TGTGCCAGCAGCCCGCCGGGAGGCACGCAGTATTTT
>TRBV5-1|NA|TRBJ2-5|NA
CASSKGYQETQYF
TGCGCCAGCAGCAAGGGGTACCAAGAGACCCAGTACTTC
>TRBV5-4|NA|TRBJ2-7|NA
CASSLGPDYEQYF
TGTGCCAGCAGCTTGGGACCGGACTACGAGCAGTACTTC
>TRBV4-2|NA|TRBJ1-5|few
CASSPLGIGSNQPQHF
TGTGCCAGCAGCCCCCTAGGCATTGGTAGCAATCAGCCCCAGCATTTT
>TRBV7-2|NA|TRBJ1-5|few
CASSLNSNQPQHF
TGTGCCAGCAGCTTAAATAGCAATCAGCCCCAGCATTTT
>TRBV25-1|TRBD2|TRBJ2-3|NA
CASSELAGGADTQYF
TGTGCCAGCAGTGAACTAGCGGGAGGAGCAGATACGCAGTATTTT
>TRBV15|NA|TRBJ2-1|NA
CATSSQRNEQFF
TGTGCCACCAGCAGCCAACGGAATGAGCAGTTCTTC
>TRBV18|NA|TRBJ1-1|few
CASSPSRTAVNTEAFF
TGTGCCAGCTCACCAAGTAGGACAGCAGTGAACACTGAAGCTTTCTTT
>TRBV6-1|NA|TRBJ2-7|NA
CASSESPSSYEQYF
TGTGCCAGCAGTGAATCTCCAAGCTCCTACGAGCAGTACTTC
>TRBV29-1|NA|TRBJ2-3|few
CSVVSTSTDTQYF
TGCAGCGTTGTTAGTACTAGCACAGATACGCAGTATTTT
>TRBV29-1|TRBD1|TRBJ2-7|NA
CSAGQVRNEQYF
TGCAGCGCCGGACAGGTCAGGAACGAGCAGTACTTC
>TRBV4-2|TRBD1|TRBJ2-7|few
CASSQVPGTGSYEQYF
TGTGCCAGCAGCCAAGTCCCGGGGACAGGGTCCTACGAGCAGTACTTC
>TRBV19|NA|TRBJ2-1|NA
CASSIAGPVYEQFF
TGTGCCAGTAGTATAGCTGGCCCGGTCTATGAGCAGTTCTTC
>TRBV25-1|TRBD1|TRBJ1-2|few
CASSEPGTGAYYYGYTF
TGTGCCAGCAGTGAACCCGGGACAGGGGCTTATTACTATGGCTACACCTTC
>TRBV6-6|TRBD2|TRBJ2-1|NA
CASGMGTTYNEQFF
TGTGCCAGCGGTATGGGGACTACCTACAATGAGCAGTTCTTC
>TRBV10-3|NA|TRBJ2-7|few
CAISPLSSGEQYF
TGTGCCATCAGTCCGTTGAGCAGTGGCGAGCAGTACTTC
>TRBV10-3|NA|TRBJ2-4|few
CAISESDRIAKNIQYF
TGTGCCATCAGTGAGTCAGACAGAATAGCCAAAAACATTCAGTACTTC
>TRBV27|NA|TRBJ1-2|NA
CASSFVGGYGYTF
TGTGCCAGCAGTTTCGTTGGTGGCTATGGCTACACCTTC
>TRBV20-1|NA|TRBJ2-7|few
CSASTYEQYF
TGCAGTGCTAGTACCTACGAGCAGTACTTC
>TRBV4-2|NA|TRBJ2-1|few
CASSQDRRGAIYNEQFF
TGTGCCAGCAGCCAAGATCGTCGCGGGGCGATCTACAATGAGCAGTTCTTC
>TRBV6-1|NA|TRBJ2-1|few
CASSQIYNEQFF
TGTGCCAGCTCTCAAATCTACAATGAGCAGTTCTTC
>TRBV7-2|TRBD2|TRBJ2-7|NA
CASSLALAGGYEQYF
TGTGCCAGCAGCTTAGCGCTAGCGGGGGGCTACGAGCAGTACTTC
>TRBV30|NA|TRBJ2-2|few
CAWANRVAGELFF
TGTGCCTGGGCAAACAGGGTCGCCGGGGAGCTGTTTTTT
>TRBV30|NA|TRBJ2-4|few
CAWSVGLAKNIQYF
TGTGCCTGGAGTGTGGGACTAGCCAAAAACATTCAGTACTTC
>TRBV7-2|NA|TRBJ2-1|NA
CASSPFRSSYNEQFF
TGTGCCAGCAGCCCTTTCAGGAGCTCCTACAATGAGCAGTTCTTC
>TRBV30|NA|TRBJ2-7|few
CAWARDISYEQYF
TGTGCCTGGGCCCGGGACATCTCCTACGAGCAGTACTTC
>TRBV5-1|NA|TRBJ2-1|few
CASSLSGEQFF
TGCGCCAGCAGCTTATCCGGGGAGCAGTTCTTC
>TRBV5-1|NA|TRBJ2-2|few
CASSLVNGELFF
TGCGCCAGCAGCTTGGTCAACGGGGAGCTGTTTTTT
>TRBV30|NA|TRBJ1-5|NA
CASLGYSNQPQHF
TGTGCCTCCTTGGGGTATAGCAATCAGCCCCAGCATTTT
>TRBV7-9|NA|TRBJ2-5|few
CASSLRSVAETQYF
TGTGCCAGCAGCTTAAGGTCCGTAGCGGAGACCCAGTACTTC
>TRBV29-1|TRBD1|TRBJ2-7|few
CSVETGYNEQYF
TGCAGCGTCGAGACAGGGTATAACGAGCAGTACTTC
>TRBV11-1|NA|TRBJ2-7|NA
CASSPSTGGAYEQYF
TGTGCCAGCAGCCCTTCGACTGGCGGGGCCTACGAGCAGTACTTC
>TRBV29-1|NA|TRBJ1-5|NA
CSVEVGGNQPQHF
TGCAGCGTTGAGGTAGGGGGGAATCAGCCCCAGCATTTT
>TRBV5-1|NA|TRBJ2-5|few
CASSLSPVGETQYF
TGCGCCAGCAGCTTGTCCCCGGTAGGAGAGACCCAGTACTTC
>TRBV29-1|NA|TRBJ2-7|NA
CSVVGNSYEQYF
TGCAGCGTTGTTGGGAACTCCTACGAGCAGTACTTC
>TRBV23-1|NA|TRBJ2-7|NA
CASSQSGPGFDEQYF
TGCGCCAGCAGTCAATCAGGCCCGGGCTTCGACGAGCAGTACTTC
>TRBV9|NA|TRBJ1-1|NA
CASSVAQNTEAFF
TGTGCCAGCAGCGTAGCCCAAAACACTGAAGCTTTCTTT